These T cell receptor beta chains were read from a single sample in a study of early T cells in non-severe SARS-CoV-2 infection. TCRdb ran MiXCR on the 5' RACE reads and lists one entry per CDR3 protein. Of roughly 100,000 distinct CDR3 sequences listed, roughly 12% are singletons. This material consisted of whole blood, taken at baseline. The receptors were gathered from an adult who was a healthcare worker with PCR-confirmed SARS-CoV-2 infection or an uninfected control (not recorded which). Each CDR3 is given with its conserved first and last residue. The order of the fields is clone size, D gene, V gene, J gene, CDR3 protein, CDR3 DNA. A D gene is named only where the DNA matches it firmly. Size values are once, few and many counts, or a class for expanded clones, and some rows have none.

-	-	TRBV12-3/TRBV12-4	TRBJ2-1	CASSQPPHGNEQFF	TGTGCCAGCAGTCAGCCACCCCATGGAAATGAGCAGTTCTTC
once	-	TRBV29-1	TRBJ2-3	CSVELGSDTQYF	TGCAGCGTTGAGCTAGGATCAGATACGCAGTATTTT
few	TRBD1	TRBV2	TRBJ2-5	CASSRGPQETQYF	TGTGCCAGCAGCAGGGGGCCGCAAGAGACCCAGTACTTC
many	TRBD1	TRBV20-1	TRBJ1-5	CSARLDRAEPQHF	TGCAGTGCTAGATTGGACAGGGCTGAGCCCCAGCATTTT
few	-	TRBV20-1	TRBJ2-2	CSASPNTGELFF	TGCAGTGCTAGCCCGAACACCGGGGAGCTGTTTTTT
medium-sized	-	TRBV7-9	TRBJ1-2	CASSDSPDYTF	TGTGCCAGCAGCGATTCCCCGGACTACACCTTC
-	-	TRBV3-1	TRBJ2-7	CASRGRTTYEQYF	TGTGCCAGCAGGGGCCGGACAACCTACGAGCAGTACTTC
few	-	TRBV6-1	TRBJ2-5	CASSADIAQYF	TGTGCCAGCAGTGCCGACATAGCCCAGTACTTC
-	TRBD1	TRBV6-5	TRBJ1-2	CASIDREAYGYTF	TGTGCCAGCATCGACAGGGAAGCCTATGGCTACACCTTC
-	-	TRBV4-2	TRBJ2-7	CASSQDLLNIGGTYEQYF	TGTGCCAGCAGCCAAGATCTGTTAAATATCGGGGGTACCTACGAGCAGTACTTC
few	TRBD1	TRBV29-1	TRBJ2-7	CSVLGTGSPYEQYF	TGCAGCGTGCTGGGGACAGGGAGCCCCTACGAGCAGTACTTC
-	TRBD1	TRBV5-1	TRBJ1-6	CASSLEGQGSSPLHF	TGCGCTAGCAGCTTGGAGGGACAGGGTAGTTCACCCCTCCACTTT
few	-	TRBV19	TRBJ2-1	CASRAGPTSNEQFF	TGTGCCAGTAGGGCGGGACCAACCTCCAATGAGCAGTTCTTC
many	TRBD1	TRBV6-6	TRBJ1-3	CASSSTGQDLGNTIYF	TGTGCCAGCAGTTCCACGGGACAGGACCTTGGAAACACCATATATTTT
few	-	TRBV3-1	TRBJ2-5	CASSQDPSKTQYF	TGTGCCAGCAGCCAAGATCCCAGTAAGACCCAGTACTTC
few	-	TRBV10-3	TRBJ2-7	CAISEPPAGYYEQYF	TGTGCCATCAGTGAGCCTCCGGCGGGCTACTACGAGCAGTACTTC
-	TRBD2	TRBV4-1	TRBJ2-7	CASSQEFTRGLAGMQYF	TGCGCCAGCAGCCAAGAGTTTACGAGGGGACTAGCGGGTATGCAGTACTTC
many	-	TRBV9	TRBJ2-3	CASSVAGLPSTDTQYF	TGTGCCAGCAGCGTAGCTGGACTCCCTAGCACAGATACGCAGTATTTT
few	-	TRBV28	TRBJ2-7	CAVGQGARIHEQYF	TGTGCCGTGGGCCAAGGGGCGCGCATCCACGAGCAGTACTTC
few	-	TRBV6-6	TRBJ1-2	CASSYSNSNYGYTF	TGTGCCAGCAGTTACTCGAACAGCAACTATGGCTACACCTTC
few	-	TRBV20-1	TRBJ2-7	CSASPLAGQLTYEQYF	TGCAGTGCTAGCCCCTTAGCGGGACAGTTAACCTACGAGCAGTACTTC
many	-	TRBV12-3/TRBV12-4	TRBJ2-1	CASSPDPTRPNEQFF	TGTGCCAGCAGCCCCGACCCGACTAGGCCCAATGAGCAGTTCTTC
-	-	TRBV28	TRBJ2-7	CASSPPREPHEQYF	TGTGCCAGCAGCCCTCCGAGAGAACCCCACGAGCAGTACTTC
-	-	TRBV5-1	TRBJ1-6	CASSLGRGVVDSPLHF	TGCGCCAGCAGCTTGGGACGGGGCGTCGTTGATTCACCCCTCCACTTT
-	-	TRBV14	TRBJ2-3	CASSQDLGDTQYF	TGTGCCAGCAGCCAAGATTTGGGGGATACGCAGTATTTT
-	-	TRBV20-1	TRBJ2-7	CSARTRYEQYF	TGCAGTGCTCGTACTCGCTACGAGCAGTACTTC
many	-	TRBV3-1	TRBJ2-7	CASSQEGSEQYF	TGTGCCAGCAGCCAAGAGGGTAGCGAGCAGTACTTC
many	TRBD2	TRBV20-1	TRBJ2-3	CSATSGSDTQYF	TGCAGTGCTACTAGCGGCTCAGATACGCAGTATTTT
few	TRBD2	TRBV6-5	TRBJ2-4	CASSPLVAGGPGYF	TGTGCCAGCAGTCCCTTGGTAGCGGGGGGCCCTGGGTACTTC
-	-	TRBV7-9	TRBJ2-7	CASSLQDSYEQYF	TGTGCCAGCAGCTTGCAGGACTCCTACGAGCAGTACTTC
-	-	TRBV5-1	TRBJ2-1	CASSFDRIGDEQFF	TGCGCCAGCAGCTTCGACAGGATCGGTGATGAGCAGTTCTTC
few	-	TRBV3-1	TRBJ1-2	CASSSRDTYGYTF	TGTGCCAGCAGCTCCCGGGACACCTATGGCTACACCTTC
-	-	TRBV28	TRBJ2-7	CASIPNRYPRYEQYF	TGTGCCAGCATCCCGAATCGATATCCTAGATACGAGCAGTACTTC
-	TRBD1	TRBV7-2	TRBJ2-2	CASSLAGTGRNTGELFF	TGTGCCAGCAGCTTAGCGGGGACAGGGAGGAACACCGGGGAGCTGTTTTTT
-	TRBD1	TRBV27	TRBJ1-3	CASSLKPGQGDNTIYF	TGTGCCAGCAGTCTGAAACCGGGACAGGGGGATAACACCATATATTTT
many	-	TRBV6-1	TRBJ1-1	CASSAPAFEAFF	TGTGCCAGCAGTGCCCCGGCATTTGAAGCTTTCTTT
few	TRBD1	TRBV11-2	TRBJ1-1	CASQTEGAPNTEAFF	TGTGCCAGCCAGACAGAGGGGGCCCCGAACACTGAAGCTTTCTTT
few	TRBD1	TRBV10-3	TRBJ1-5	CATGGDSQSNQPQHF	TGTGCCACCGGCGGGGACAGTCAGAGCAATCAGCCCCAGCATTTT
-	-	TRBV6-1	TRBJ2-7	CASIRGAAGPSYEQYF	TGTGCCAGCATCAGAGGTGCTGCAGGGCCCTCCTACGAGCAGTACTTC
many	-	TRBV20-1	TRBJ1-2	CSAPDPGRGGYTF	TGCAGTGCCCCCGACCCAGGGAGAGGTGGCTACACCTTC
-	TRBD1	TRBV28	TRBJ1-2	CASSDGQGYNYGYTF	TGTGCCAGCAGTGATGGACAGGGGTATAACTATGGCTACACCTTC
few	-	TRBV20-1	TRBJ2-3	CSASGGTVRTDTQYF	TGCAGTGCTAGCGGCGGGACAGTCAGGACAGATACGCAGTATTTT
many	-	TRBV7-8	TRBJ1-1	CASSLDRGRTEAFF	TGTGCCAGCAGCTTAGATCGGGGGCGTACTGAAGCTTTCTTT
few	TRBD1	TRBV19	TRBJ1-6	CASSRDRENSPLHF	TGTGCCAGTAGCCGGGACAGGGAGAATTCACCCCTCCACTTT
few	-	TRBV18	TRBJ1-1	CASSEGAGMNTEAFF	TGTGCCAGCTCAGAAGGGGCAGGGATGAACACTGAAGCTTTCTTT
few	-	TRBV20-1	TRBJ1-1	CSALKRTDTEAFF	TGCAGTGCTCTGAAACGGACAGACACTGAAGCTTTCTTT
many	-	TRBV7-9	TRBJ2-1	CASSHPAGEQFF	TGTGCCAGCAGCCACCCAGCAGGGGAGCAGTTCTTC
many	TRBD2	TRBV4-1	TRBJ2-7	CASSQGLAGGAFHYEQYF	TGCGCCAGCAGCCAGGGACTAGCGGGGGGCGCCTTTCATTACGAGCAGTACTTC
many	TRBD1	TRBV9	TRBJ2-7	CASSRDSGYEQYF	TGTGCCAGCAGCCGGGACAGCGGATACGAGCAGTACTTC
-	-	TRBV14	TRBJ2-5	CASSQGQGRIFGETQYF	TGTGCCAGCAGCCAAGGCCAGGGGCGTATCTTTGGGGAGACCCAGTACTTC
-	TRBD1	TRBV27	TRBJ2-1	CASSLRDRVYNEQFF	TGTGCCAGCAGCTTAAGGGACAGGGTCTACAATGAGCAGTTCTTC
few	-	TRBV5-1	TRBJ1-1	CASSFKGNTEAFF	TGCGCCAGCAGCTTTAAGGGGAACACTGAAGCTTTCTTT